This T cell receptor beta chain was recorded in a study of cytomegalovirus exposure and HLA in healthy donors. Germline loops: CDR1 SEHNR, CDR2 FQNEAQ (reference sequence). Trimming removed 10 bases from V and 3 bases from J, with 13 bases in between. The CDR3 runs 13 residues. Libraries were prepared by immunoSEQ multiplex PCR; TCRdb keeps only in-frame clonotypes and omits some of them. Seen here are 200,000 to 300,000 clones, about 90% observed once, and the top ten hold around 13%. A single count supports this clone. Sequencing used PBMCs. This receptor was obtained from a man aged 18-30 years in good health and CMV-seropositive. The chain employs TRBV7-9 and TRBJ2-1; possible D gene TRBD2, 5 bases. DNA for the CDR3: TGTGCCATCAAGCGGCTGGACTACAATGAGCAGTTCTTC. It translates to CAIKRLDYNEQFF.